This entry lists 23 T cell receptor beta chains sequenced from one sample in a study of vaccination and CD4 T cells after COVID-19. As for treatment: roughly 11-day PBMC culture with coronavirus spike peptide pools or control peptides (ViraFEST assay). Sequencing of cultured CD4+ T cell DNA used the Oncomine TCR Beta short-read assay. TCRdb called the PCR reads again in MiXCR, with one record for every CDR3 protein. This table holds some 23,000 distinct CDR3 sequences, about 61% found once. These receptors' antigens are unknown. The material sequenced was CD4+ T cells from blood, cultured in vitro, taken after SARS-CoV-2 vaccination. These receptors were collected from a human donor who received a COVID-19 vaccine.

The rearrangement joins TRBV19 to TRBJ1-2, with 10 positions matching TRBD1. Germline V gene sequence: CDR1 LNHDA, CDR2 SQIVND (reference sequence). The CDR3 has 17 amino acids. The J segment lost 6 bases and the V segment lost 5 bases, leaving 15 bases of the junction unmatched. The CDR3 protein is CASSRPLLTGGEDGYTF. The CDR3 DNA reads TGTGCCAGTAGTCGTCCCTTACTGACAGGGGGCGAGGATGGCTACACCTTC.

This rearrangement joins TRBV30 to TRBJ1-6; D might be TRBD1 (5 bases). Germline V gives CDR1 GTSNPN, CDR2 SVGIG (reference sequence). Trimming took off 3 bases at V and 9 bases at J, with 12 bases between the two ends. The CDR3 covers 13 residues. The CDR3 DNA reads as TGTGCCTGGAGCCACGGGGGAAGTTCACCCCTCCACTTT. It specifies CAWSHGGSSPLHF.

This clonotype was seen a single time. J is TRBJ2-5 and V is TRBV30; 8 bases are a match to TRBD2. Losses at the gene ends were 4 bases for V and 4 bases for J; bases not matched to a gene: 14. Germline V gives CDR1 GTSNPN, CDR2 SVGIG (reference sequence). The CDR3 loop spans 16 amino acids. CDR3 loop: CAWNPTGGAVLETQYF. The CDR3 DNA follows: TGTGCCTGGAACCCCACCGGGGGGGCCGTCTTAGAGACCCAGTACTTC.

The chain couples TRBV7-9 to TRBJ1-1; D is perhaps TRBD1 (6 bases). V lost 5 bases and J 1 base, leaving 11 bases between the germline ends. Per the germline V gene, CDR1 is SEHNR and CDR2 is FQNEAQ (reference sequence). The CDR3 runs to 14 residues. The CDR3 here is CASSLPDRNTEAFF. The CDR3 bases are TGTGCCAGCAGCCTTCCGGACAGGAACACTGAAGCTTTCTTT.

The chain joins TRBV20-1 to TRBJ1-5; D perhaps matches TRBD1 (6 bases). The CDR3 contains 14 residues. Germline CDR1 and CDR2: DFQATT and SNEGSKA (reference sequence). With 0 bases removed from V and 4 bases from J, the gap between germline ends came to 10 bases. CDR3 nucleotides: TGCAGTGCTAGAGAGATAACAGGGAATCAGCCCCAGCATTTT. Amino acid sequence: CSAREITGNQPQHF.

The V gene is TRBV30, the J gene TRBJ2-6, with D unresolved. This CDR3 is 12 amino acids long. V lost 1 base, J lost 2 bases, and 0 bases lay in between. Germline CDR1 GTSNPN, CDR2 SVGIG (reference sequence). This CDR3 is CAWSAGANVLTF. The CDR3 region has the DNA TGTGCCTGGAGTGCTGGGGCCAACGTCCTGACTTTC.

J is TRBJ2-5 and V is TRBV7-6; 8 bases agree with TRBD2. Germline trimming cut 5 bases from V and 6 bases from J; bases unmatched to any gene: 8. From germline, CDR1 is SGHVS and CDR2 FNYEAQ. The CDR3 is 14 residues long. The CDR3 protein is CASSATRGGKTQYF. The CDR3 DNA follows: TGTGCCAGCAGCGCAACCCGGGGGGGCAAGACCCAGTACTTC.

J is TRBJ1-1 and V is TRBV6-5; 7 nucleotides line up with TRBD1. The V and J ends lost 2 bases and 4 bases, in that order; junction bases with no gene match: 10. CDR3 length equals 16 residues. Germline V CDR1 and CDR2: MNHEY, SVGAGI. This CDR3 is CASSYHPRQGGTEAFF. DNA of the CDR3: TGTGCCAGCAGTTACCATCCACGACAGGGCGGCACTGAAGCTTTCTTT.

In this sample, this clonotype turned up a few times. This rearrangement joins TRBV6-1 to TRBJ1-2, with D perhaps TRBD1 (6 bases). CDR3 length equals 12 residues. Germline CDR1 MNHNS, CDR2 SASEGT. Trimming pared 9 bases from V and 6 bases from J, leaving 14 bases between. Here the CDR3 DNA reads TGTGCCAGTAACAGGGAAAGGGATGGCTACACCTTC. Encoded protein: CASNRERDGYTF.

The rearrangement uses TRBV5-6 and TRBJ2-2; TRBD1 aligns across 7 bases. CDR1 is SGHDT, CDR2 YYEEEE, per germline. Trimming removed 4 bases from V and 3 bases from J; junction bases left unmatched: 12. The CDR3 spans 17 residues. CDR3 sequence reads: CASSRIPGQLYTGELFF. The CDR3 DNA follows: TGTGCCAGCAGCCGGATTCCGGGACAGCTTTACACCGGGGAGCTGTTTTTT.

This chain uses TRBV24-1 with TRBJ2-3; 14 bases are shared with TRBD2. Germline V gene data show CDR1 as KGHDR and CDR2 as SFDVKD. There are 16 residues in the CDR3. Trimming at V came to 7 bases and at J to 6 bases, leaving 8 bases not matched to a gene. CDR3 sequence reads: CATSGGTSGGGDTQYF. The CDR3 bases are TGTGCCACCAGCGGGGGGACTAGCGGGGGTGGGGATACGCAGTATTTT.

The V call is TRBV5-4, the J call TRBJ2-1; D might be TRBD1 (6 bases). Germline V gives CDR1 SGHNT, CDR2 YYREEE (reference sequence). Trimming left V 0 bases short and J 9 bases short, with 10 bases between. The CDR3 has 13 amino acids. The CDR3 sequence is CASSLEGVSEQFF. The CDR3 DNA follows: TGTGCCAGCAGCTTGGAGGGGGTTAGTGAGCAGTTCTTC.

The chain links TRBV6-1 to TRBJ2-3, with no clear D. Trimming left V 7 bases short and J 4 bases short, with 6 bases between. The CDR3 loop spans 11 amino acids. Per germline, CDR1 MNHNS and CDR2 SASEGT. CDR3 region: CASTRADTQYF. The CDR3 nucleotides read TGTGCCAGCACTAGGGCAGATACGCAGTATTTT.

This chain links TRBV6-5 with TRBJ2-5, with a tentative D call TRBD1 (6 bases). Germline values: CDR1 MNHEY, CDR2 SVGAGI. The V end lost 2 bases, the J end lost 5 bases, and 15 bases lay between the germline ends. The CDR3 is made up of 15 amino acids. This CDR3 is CASSYTRDIGETQYF. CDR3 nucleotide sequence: TGTGCCAGCAGTTACACGAGGGACATTGGGGAGACCCAGTACTTC.

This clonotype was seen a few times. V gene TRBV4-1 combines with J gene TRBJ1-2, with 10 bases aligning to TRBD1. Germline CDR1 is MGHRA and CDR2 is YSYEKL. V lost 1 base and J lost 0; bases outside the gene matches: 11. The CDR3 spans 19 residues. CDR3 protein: CASSQVVADRGRANYGYTF. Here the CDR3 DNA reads TGCGCCAGCAGCCAAGTCGTAGCGGACAGGGGGAGAGCTAACTATGGCTACACCTTC.

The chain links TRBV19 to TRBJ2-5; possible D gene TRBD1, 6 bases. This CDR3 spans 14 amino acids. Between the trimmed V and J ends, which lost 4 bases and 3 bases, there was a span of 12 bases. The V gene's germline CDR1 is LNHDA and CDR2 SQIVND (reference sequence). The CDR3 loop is CASSTIRTEETQYF. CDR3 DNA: TGTGCCAGTAGTACCATAAGGACAGAAGAGACCCAGTACTTC.

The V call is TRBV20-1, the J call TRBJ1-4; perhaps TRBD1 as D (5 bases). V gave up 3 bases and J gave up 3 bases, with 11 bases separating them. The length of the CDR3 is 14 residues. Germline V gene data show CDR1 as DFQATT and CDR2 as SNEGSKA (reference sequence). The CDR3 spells CSARGWGPNEKLFF. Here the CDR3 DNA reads TGCAGTGCTAGGGGGTGGGGCCCTAATGAAAAACTGTTTTTT.

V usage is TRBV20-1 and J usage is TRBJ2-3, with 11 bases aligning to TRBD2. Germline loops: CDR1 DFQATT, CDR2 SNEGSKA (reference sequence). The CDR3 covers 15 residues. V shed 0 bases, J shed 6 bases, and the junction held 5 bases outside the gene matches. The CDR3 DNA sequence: TGCAGTGCTAGAGAGCTAGCGGGGGGCGCCGATACGCAGTATTTT. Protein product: CSARELAGGADTQYF.

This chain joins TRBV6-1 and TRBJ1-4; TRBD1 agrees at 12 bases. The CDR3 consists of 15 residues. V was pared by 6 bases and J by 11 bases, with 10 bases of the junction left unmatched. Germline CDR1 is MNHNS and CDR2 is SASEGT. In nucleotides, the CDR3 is TGTGCCAGCAGACCCAACCGGGACAGGGGGCGGAAACTGTTTTTT. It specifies CASRPNRDRGRKLFF.

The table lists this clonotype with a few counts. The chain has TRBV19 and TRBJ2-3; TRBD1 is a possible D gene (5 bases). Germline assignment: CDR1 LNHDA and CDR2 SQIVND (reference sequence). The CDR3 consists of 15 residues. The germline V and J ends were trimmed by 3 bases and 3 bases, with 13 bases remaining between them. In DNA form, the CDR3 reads TGTGCCAGTAGTATGGGCAGGGTGAGGACAGATACGCAGTATTTT. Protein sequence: CASSMGRVRTDTQYF.

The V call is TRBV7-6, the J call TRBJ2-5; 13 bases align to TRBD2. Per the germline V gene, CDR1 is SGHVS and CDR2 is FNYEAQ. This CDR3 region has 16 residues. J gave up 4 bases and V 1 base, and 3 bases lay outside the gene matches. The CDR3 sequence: CASSLVGLAGVETQYF. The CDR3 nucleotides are TGTGCCAGCAGCTTAGTAGGACTAGCGGGGGTAGAGACCCAGTACTTC.

CDR3 DNA sequence: TGCGCCAGCAGTTCCCGGAGCGGGTGGTCAGATACGCAGTATTTT. Its translation is CASSSRSGWSDTQYF. The chain links TRBV10-1 to TRBJ2-3; tentative D call: TRBD2 (6 bases). V lost 5 bases and J lost 4, with 16 bases in between. Germline CDR1 is WNHNN and CDR2 is SYGVQD (reference sequence). The CDR3 is 15 residues long.

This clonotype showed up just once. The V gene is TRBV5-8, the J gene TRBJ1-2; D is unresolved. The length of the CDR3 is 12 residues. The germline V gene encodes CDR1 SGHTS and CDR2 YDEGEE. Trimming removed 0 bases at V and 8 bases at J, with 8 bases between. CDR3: CASSLGVPGYTF. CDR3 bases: TGTGCCAGCAGCTTGGGCGTACCGGGCTACACCTTC.